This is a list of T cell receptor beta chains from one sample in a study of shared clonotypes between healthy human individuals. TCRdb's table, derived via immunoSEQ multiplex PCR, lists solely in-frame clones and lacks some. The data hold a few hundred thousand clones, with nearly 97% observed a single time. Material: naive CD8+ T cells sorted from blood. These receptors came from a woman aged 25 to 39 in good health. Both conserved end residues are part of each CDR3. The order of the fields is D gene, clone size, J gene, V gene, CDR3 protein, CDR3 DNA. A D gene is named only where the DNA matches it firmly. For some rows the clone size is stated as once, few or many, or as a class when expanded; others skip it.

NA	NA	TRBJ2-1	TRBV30	CAWSPGNEQFF	TGTGCCTGGAGTCCTGGGAATGAGCAGTTCTTC
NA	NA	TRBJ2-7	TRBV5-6	CASSRQGGEQYF	TGTGCCAGCAGCCGACAAGGGGGGGAGCAGTACTTC
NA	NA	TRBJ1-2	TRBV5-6	CASSPTGTWYTF	TGTGCCAGCAGCCCAACAGGGACCTGGTACACCTTC
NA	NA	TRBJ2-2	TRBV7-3	CASSLTSQGTGELFF	TGTGCCAGCAGCTTAACCTCACAGGGAACCGGGGAGCTGTTTTTT
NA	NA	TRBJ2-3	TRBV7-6	CASSSYSADTQYF	TGTGCCAGCAGCTCCTATAGCGCAGATACGCAGTATTTT
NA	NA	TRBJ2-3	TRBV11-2	CASSPVPTVGTDTQYF	TGTGCCAGCAGCCCCGTCCCCACAGTGGGCACAGATACGCAGTATTTT
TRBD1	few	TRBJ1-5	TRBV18	CASSPGTEDQPQHF	TGTGCCAGCTCACCCGGGACAGAGGATCAGCCCCAGCATTTT
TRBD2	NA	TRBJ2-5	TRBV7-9	CASSHVAGRETQYF	TGTGCCAGCAGCCATGTAGCGGGAAGGGAGACCCAGTACTTC
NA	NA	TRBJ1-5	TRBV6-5	CASSRGYSNQPQHF	TGTGCCAGCAGTAGGGGATATAGCAATCAGCCCCAGCATTTT
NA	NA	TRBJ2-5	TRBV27	CASGMKVRETQYF	TGTGCCAGCGGGATGAAGGTCCGAGAGACCCAGTACTTC
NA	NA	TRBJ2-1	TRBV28	CASSLTYNEQFF	TGTGCCAGCAGCCTTACTTACAATGAGCAGTTCTTC
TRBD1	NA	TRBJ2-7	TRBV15	CATRKTGGPYEQYF	TGTGCCACCAGAAAGACAGGGGGCCCCTACGAGCAGTACTTC
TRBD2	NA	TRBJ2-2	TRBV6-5	CASSYESGNGHGELFF	TGTGCCAGCAGTTACGAGAGCGGGAACGGGCACGGGGAGCTGTTTTTT
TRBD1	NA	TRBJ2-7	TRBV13	CASSAGTAAYEQYF	TGTGCCAGCAGCGCCGGGACAGCAGCCTACGAGCAGTACTTC
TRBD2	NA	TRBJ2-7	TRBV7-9	CASSFQPGLDYEQYF	TGTGCCAGCAGCTTCCAACCGGGACTAGACTACGAGCAGTACTTC
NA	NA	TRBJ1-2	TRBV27	CASSPGGSYGYTF	TGTGCCAGCAGTCCCGGGGGCAGCTATGGCTACACCTTC
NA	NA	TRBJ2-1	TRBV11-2	CASSLGASVNEQFF	TGTGCCAGCAGCTTAGGAGCTAGCGTTAATGAGCAGTTCTTC
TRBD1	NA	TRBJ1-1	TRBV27	CASSLSFGTGNTEAFF	TGTGCCAGCAGTTTATCGTTCGGGACAGGGAACACTGAAGCTTTCTTT
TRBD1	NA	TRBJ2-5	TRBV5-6	CASSLQGQETQYF	TGTGCCAGCAGCTTACAGGGGCAAGAGACCCAGTACTTC
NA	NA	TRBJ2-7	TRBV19	CASSIGAGAEQYF	TGTGCCAGTAGTATAGGGGCCGGGGCCGAGCAGTACTTC
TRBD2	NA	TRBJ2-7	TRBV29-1	CGGGWEQYF	TGCGGGGGGGGATGGGAGCAGTACTTC
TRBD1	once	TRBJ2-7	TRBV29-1	CSVERDRGAEQYF	TGCAGCGTTGAGCGGGACAGGGGGGCTGAGCAGTACTTC
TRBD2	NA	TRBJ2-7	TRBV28	CASSLIGGRASYYEQYF	TGTGCCAGCAGTTTAATCGGCGGGAGGGCCTCGTACTACGAGCAGTACTTC
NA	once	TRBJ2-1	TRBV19	CASSVWLEAVHEQFF	TGTGCCAGTAGTGTCTGGCTGGAGGCTGTCCATGAGCAGTTCTTC
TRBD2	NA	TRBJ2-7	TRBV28	CASSLAGGEYEQYF	TGTGCCAGCAGTTTAGCGGGAGGGGAGTACGAGCAGTACTTC
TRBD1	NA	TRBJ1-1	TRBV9	CASSPRSTGAMNTEAFF	TGTGCCAGCAGCCCCAGAAGTACAGGGGCGATGAACACTGAAGCTTTCTTT
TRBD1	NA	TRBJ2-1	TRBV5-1	CASSLEQGASYNEQFF	TGCGCCAGCAGCTTGGAACAGGGGGCTTCCTACAATGAGCAGTTCTTC
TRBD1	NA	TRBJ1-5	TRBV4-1	CASSQGEGAGQPQHF	TGCGCCAGCAGCCAAGGTGAGGGGGCCGGACAGCCCCAGCATTTT
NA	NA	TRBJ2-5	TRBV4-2	CASSQVDSGKWETQYF	TGTGCCAGCAGCCAAGTCGACTCGGGGAAATGGGAGACCCAGTACTTC
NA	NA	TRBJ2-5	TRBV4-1	CASSQGSSGWDQYF	TGCGCCAGCAGCCAAGGATCCAGCGGGTGGGACCAGTACTTC
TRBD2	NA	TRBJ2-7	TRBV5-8	CASRTGTSLYEQYF	TGTGCCAGCAGGACCGGGACTAGCCTCTACGAGCAGTACTTC
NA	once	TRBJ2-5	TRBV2	CASTTSRQGGQETQYF	TGTGCCAGCACAACTTCCAGACAAGGAGGACAAGAGACCCAGTACTTC
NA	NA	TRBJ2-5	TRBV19	CASSPRWVQETQYF	TGTGCCAGTAGCCCGAGGTGGGTTCAAGAGACCCAGTACTTC
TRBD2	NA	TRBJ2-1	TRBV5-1	CASSLGPSGRNEQFF	TGCGCCAGCAGCTTGGGGCCTAGCGGGAGAAATGAGCAGTTCTTC
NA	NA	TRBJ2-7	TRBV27	CASSPVGAYYEQYF	TGTGCCAGCAGCCCGGTGGGGGCGTACTACGAGCAGTACTTC
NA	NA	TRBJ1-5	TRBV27	CASSFWGGHQPQHF	TGTGCCAGCAGTTTTTGGGGTGGCCATCAGCCCCAGCATTTT
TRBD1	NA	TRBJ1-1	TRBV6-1	CASSDRGMNTEAFF	TGTGCCAGCAGCGACAGGGGCATGAACACTGAAGCTTTCTTT
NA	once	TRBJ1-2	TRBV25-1	CASSGLEEWGYYGGYTF	TGTGCCAGCAGTGGGCTCGAGGAATGGGGCTATTATGGAGGCTACACCTTC
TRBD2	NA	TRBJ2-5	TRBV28	CASRPAGGIWETQYF	TGTGCCAGCAGGCCGGCGGGGGGGATCTGGGAGACCCAGTACTTC
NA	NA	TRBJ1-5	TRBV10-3	CAISEGANSNQPQHF	TGTGCCATCAGTGAGGGGGCAAATAGCAATCAGCCCCAGCATTTT